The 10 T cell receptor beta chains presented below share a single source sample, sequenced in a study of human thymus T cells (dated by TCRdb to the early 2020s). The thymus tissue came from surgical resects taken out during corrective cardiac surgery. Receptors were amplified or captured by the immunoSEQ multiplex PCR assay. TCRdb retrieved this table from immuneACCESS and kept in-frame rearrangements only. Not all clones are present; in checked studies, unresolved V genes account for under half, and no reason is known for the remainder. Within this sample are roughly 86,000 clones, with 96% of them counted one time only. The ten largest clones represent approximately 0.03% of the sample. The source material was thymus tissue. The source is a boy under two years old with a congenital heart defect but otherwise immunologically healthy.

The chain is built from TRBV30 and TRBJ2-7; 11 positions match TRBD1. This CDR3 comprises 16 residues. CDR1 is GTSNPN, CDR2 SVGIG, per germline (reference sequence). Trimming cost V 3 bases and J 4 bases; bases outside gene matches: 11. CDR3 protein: CAWSQDRGRETYEQYF. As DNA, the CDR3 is TGTGCCTGGAGCCAGGACAGGGGGCGGGAAACGTACGAGCAGTACTTC. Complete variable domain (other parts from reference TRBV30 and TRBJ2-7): SQTIHQWPATLVQPVGSPLSLECTVEGTSNPNLYWYRQAAGRGLQLLFYSVGIGQISSEVPQNLSASRPQDRQFILSSKKLLLSDSGFYLCAWSQDRGRETYEQYFGPGTRLTVT.

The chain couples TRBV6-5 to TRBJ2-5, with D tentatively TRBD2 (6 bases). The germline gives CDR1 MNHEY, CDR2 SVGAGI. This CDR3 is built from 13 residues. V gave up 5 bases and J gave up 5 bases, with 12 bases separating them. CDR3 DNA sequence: TGTGCCAGCAGTCCCCCCGCGGGGGAGACCCAGTACTTC. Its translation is CASSPPAGETQYF.

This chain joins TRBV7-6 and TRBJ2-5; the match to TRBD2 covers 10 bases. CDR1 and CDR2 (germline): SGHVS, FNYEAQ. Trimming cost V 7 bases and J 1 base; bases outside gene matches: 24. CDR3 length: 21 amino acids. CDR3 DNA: TGTGCCAGCAAAAGAAGTTCAACCGGCGGACTAGCGGTAAACTCCCAAGAGACCCAGTACTTC. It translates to CASKRSSTGGLAVNSQETQYF.

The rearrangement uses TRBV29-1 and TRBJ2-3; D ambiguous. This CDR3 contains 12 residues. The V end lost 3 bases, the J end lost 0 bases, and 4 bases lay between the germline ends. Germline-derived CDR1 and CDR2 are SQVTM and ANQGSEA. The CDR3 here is CSVDTSTDTQYF. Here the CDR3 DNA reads TGCAGCGTTGATACCAGCACAGATACGCAGTATTTT.

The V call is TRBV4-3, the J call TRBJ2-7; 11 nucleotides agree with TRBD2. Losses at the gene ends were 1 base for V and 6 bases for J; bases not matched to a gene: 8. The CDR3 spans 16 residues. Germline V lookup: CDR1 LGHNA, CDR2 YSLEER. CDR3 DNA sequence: TGCGCCAGCAGCCAAGTTGTTAGCGGGGGGGCGGTCGAGCAGTACTTC. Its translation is CASSQVVSGGAVEQYF.

This chain's CDR3 is CASSARGHEQYF. The CDR3 DNA is TGTGCCAGCAGTGCCAGGGGACACGAGCAGTACTTC. J is TRBJ2-7 and V is TRBV27; a possible D gene is TRBD1 (6 bases). This CDR3 has 12 residues. The germline CDR1 and CDR2 sequences are MNHEY and SMNVEV (reference sequence). The V end lost 5 bases, the J end lost 5 bases, and 10 bases lay between the germline ends.

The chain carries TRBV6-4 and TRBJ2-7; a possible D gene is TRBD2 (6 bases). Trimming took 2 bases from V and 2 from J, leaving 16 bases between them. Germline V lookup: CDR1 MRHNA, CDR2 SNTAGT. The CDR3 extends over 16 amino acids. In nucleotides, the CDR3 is TGTGCCAGCAGTGACCCAGAAACGGCGGGGCCCTACGAGCAGTACTTC. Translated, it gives CASSDPETAGPYEQYF.

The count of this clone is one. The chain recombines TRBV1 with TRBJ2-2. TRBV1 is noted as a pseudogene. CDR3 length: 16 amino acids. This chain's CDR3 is CTSSPRDGTNTGELFF. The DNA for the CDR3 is TGCACCAGCAGCCCCCGGGACGGAACGAACACCGGGGAGCTGTTTTTT.

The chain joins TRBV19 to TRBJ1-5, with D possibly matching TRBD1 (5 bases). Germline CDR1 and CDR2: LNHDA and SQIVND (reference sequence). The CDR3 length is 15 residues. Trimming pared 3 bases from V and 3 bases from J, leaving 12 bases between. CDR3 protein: CASSMRQGLNQPQHF. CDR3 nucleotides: TGTGCCAGTAGTATGCGGCAGGGCCTCAATCAGCCCCAGCATTTT.

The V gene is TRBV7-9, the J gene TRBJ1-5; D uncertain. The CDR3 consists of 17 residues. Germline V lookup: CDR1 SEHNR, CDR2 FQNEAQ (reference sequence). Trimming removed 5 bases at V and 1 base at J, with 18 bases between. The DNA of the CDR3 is TGTGCCAGCAGCCCTAGCGGCGGGTCGGAGAGCAATCAGCCCCAGCATTTT. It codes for CASSPSGGSESNQPQHF.